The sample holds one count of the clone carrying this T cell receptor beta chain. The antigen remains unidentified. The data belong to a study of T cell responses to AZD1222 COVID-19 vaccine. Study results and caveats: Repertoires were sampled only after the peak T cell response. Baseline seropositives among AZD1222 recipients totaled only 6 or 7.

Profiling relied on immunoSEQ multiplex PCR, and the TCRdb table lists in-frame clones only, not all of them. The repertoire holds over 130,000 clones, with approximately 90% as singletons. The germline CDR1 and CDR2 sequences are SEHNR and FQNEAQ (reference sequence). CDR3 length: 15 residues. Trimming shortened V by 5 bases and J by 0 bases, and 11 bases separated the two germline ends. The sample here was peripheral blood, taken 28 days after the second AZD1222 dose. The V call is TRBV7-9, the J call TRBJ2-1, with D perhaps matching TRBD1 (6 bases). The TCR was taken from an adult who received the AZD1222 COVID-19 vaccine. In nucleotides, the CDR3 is TGTGCCAGCAGCCCCTGGACAGACTCCTACAATGAGCAGTTCTTC. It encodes CASSPWTDSYNEQFF. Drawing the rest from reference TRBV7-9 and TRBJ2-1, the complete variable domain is DTGVSQNPRHKITKRGQNVTFRCDPISEHNRLYWYRQTLGQGPEFLTYFQNEAQLEKSRLLSDRFSAERPKGSFSTLEIQRTEQGDSAMYLCASSPWTDSYNEQFFGPGTRLTVL.